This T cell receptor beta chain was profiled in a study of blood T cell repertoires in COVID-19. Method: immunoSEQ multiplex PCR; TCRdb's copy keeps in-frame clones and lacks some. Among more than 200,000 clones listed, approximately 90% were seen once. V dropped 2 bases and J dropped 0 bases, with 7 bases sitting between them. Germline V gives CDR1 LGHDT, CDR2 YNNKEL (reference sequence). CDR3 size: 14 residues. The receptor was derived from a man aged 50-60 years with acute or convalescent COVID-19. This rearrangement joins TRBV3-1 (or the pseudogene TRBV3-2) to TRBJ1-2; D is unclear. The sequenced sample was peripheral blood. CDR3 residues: CASSQRSSNYGYTF. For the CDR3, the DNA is TGTGCCAGCAGCCAACGTTCGTCTAACTATGGCTACACCTTC.